These 2 T cell receptor beta chains originate from one sample sequenced in a study of blood T cells in healthy people across ages. A sample-barcoded 5' primer and a J-beta primer mix were used in a second PCR of roughly 7 to 11 cycles. One entry per CDR3 protein, called by TCRdb with MiXCR from the 5' RACE reads. In the table there are roughly 700,000 distinct CDR3 sequences, 25% of which are singletons. These sequences were also reported in another study, on T cells of mothers and their children.

Sequencing input: blood. The receptors come from a boy aged 5-17 years in good health.

V is TRBV27 and J is TRBJ2-7; TRBD2 agrees at 8 bases. The V and J ends lost 2 bases and 7 bases, in that order; junction bases with no gene match: 10. Germline CDR1 MNHEY, CDR2 SMNVEV (reference sequence). The CDR3 has 15 amino acids. CDR3 nucleotides: TGTGCCAGCAGTTTAGGGGGACTAGGGATTGAGGAGCAGTACTTC. Its protein is CASSLGGLGIEEQYF.

The chain employs TRBV20-1 and TRBJ2-5, with 7 bases matching TRBD2. V lost 0 bases, J lost 11 bases, and 15 bases stayed unmatched. Per the germline V gene, CDR1 is DFQATT and CDR2 is SNEGSKA (reference sequence). The length of the CDR3 is 15 residues. The CDR3: CSARENVAGAGEQYF. The CDR3 DNA reads as TGCAGTGCTAGAGAAAACGTGGCGGGAGCCGGGGAGCAGTACTTC.